This TCR beta chain was recovered during a study of control samples from healthy donors and cancer patients (dated by TCRdb to 2020 to 2022). From cysteine to phenylalanine, the CDR3 is 21 amino acids long. Here the CDR3 DNA is all that survives: 63 bases in frame from base 1. The germline V gene (reference sequence) gives CDR1 as LNHNV and CDR2 as YYDKDF. V is pruned by 0 bases and J by 1 base, leaving 13 bases of the junction without a gene match. Regarding this clone: Its recognized antigen is unknown. Base-call qualities are not available, and no considerably larger clone is one nucleotide away.

The library was produced with the immunoSEQ multiplex PCR assay. TCRdb mirrors the immuneACCESS table, restricted to in-frame sequences. Some clones are absent from its copies; in checked studies, under half trace to an unresolved V gene, and the reason for the others is unknown. The sample profile shows roughly 88,000 clones; roughly 91% of them were found once. 15% to 20% of the sample is taken by the ten largest. The rearrangement joined TRBV15 to TRBJ2-6; TRBD1 fits 9 bases in the junction. Material: blood. The TCR originated in a man between 45 and 60 years old in good health. The CDR3 protein is CATSRDRRSGTGFSGANVLTF. The DNA sequence is TGTGCCACCAGCAGAGACAGAAGGTCCGGGACAGGGTTTTCTGGGGCCAACGTCCTGACTTTC.